Sequencing of this T cell receptor (beta chain) was carried out in a study of T cell repertoires in ileal Crohn's disease. Findings and limits, study-wide: Compared with non-smokers, active smokers at surgery showed more clonal expansions.

This clone has just a few counts. The antigen is not known. Each sample's TCRB immunosequencing used 450 to 550 nanograms of biopsy DNA. Repertoires were generated with immunoSEQ multiplex PCR, while TCRdb's copy carries only in-frame clones and drops some. The sample includes fewer than 16,000 clones, 80% of them seen just once. The sequenced sample was ileal tissue. The clonotype was recovered from an adult with Crohn's disease.

The CDR3 region is CASSTRGLDECIGGNQPQHF. CDR3 sequence (DNA): TGTGCCAGCAGCACCCGAGGACTAGACGAGTGCATTGGAGGCAATCAGCCCCAGCATTTT. The gene calls are TRBV21-1 and TRBJ1-5. TRBV21-1 is a pseudogene locus. CDR3 size: 20 residues.